The 14 T cell receptor beta chains below all came from one sample that was sequenced in a study of blood T cell repertoires in COVID-19. Only in-frame clones appear in the TCRdb table, and some are missing; sequencing was by immunoSEQ multiplex PCR. Of approximately 310,000 clones listed, around 87% are singletons. Sequencing input: peripheral blood. These receptors came from a woman in her forties or fifties who had recovered from COVID-19.

The chain employs TRBV7-2 and TRBJ2-3; D is perhaps TRBD2 (6 bases). The germline CDR1 and CDR2 sequences are SGHTA and FQGNSA. This CDR3 is 14 amino acids long. The ends were cut back, 8 bases at V and 2 bases at J, with 14 bases in the middle. The CDR3 reads CASGLSGYTDTQYF. In nucleotides, the CDR3 is TGTGCCAGCGGCCTTAGCGGATACACAGATACGCAGTATTTT. Full variable domain (rest looked up from reference TRBV7-2 and TRBJ2-3): GAGVSQSPSNKVTEKGKDVELRCDPISGHTALYWYRQSLGQGLEFLIYFQGNSAPDKSGLPSDRFSAERTGGSVSTLTIQRTQQEDSAVYLCASGLSGYTDTQYFGPGTRLTVL.

The CDR3 DNA sequence: TGTGCCAGCAGCTCAGGGAGGAGAGCGCAGTACTTC. Translated: CASSSGRRAQYF. The chain combines TRBV11-2 with TRBJ2-7; D is perhaps TRBD2 (6 bases). V was trimmed by 4 bases and J by 9 bases, leaving 13 bases between them. Germline V CDR1 and CDR2: SGHAT, FQNNGV. The CDR3 consists of 12 residues.

The sample holds a few counts of this clone. The rearrangement uses TRBV6-2 or TRBV6-3 and TRBJ1-2; 7 bases are shared with TRBD1. The CDR3 runs to 14 residues. V shed 5 bases, J shed 2 bases, and the junction held 5 bases outside the gene matches. CDR1 is MNHEY, CDR2 SVGEGT, per germline. The CDR3 DNA reads as TGTGCCAGCAGTCGGACAGGACTAAACTATGGCTACACCTTC. It codes for CASSRTGLNYGYTF.

This clone was picked up a small number of times. The chain couples TRBV7-2 to TRBJ1-6; TRBD1 aligns across 9 bases. CDR1 is SGHTA, CDR2 FQGNSA, per germline. V dropped 4 bases and J dropped 5; count of bases not matched to a gene: 3. The CDR3 has 15 residues. The CDR3 region has the DNA TGTGCCAGCAGCTGGGGACAGGGTGATAATTCACCCCTCCACTTT. Its protein is CASSWGQGDNSPLHF.

This clone was seen a single time. The chain links TRBV6-1 to TRBJ2-3; tentatively, D is TRBD2 (6 bases). Trimming left V 3 bases short and J 2 bases short, with 15 bases between. CDR3 length equals 16 residues. Germline V gene data show CDR1 as MNHNS and CDR2 as SASEGT. The DNA of the CDR3 is TGTGCCAGCAGTGACAGCTTGGCGGGGTTCACAGATACGCAGTATTTT. Protein product: CASSDSLAGFTDTQYF.

In its sample, this clone was seen once. This chain joins TRBV5-1 and TRBJ2-7; TRBD1 matches at 10 bases. J was trimmed by 6 bases and V by 3 bases; bases with no gene match: 6. Germline CDR1 reads SGHRS; CDR2 reads YFSETQ. The CDR3 is made up of 14 amino acids. The CDR3 reads CASSSGQGRIEQYF. The CDR3 nucleotides read TGCGCCAGCAGCTCGGGACAGGGGCGGATCGAGCAGTACTTC. The full variable domain, in which reference TRBV5-1 and TRBJ2-7 provide the parts outside the CDR3, is KAGVTQTPRYLIKTRGQQVTLSCSPISGHRSVSWYQQTPGQGLQFLFEYFSETQRNKGNFPGRFSGRQFSNSRSEMNVSTLELGDSALYLCASSSGQGRIEQYFGPGTRLTVT.

J is TRBJ2-1 and V is TRBV7-2, with a tentative D call TRBD2 (5 bases). The CDR3 extends over 16 amino acids. Trimming shortened V by 1 base and J by 4 bases, and 14 bases separated the two germline ends. Germline V gene sequence: CDR1 SGHTA, CDR2 FQGNSA. CDR3 nucleotides: TGTGCCAGCAGCTTAGTTTCCGGAGGAGGATACAATGAGCAGTTCTTC. It yields the protein CASSLVSGGGYNEQFF. Variable domain in full (rest from reference TRBV7-2 and TRBJ2-1): GAGVSQSPSNKVTEKGKDVELRCDPISGHTALYWYRQSLGQGLEFLIYFQGNSAPDKSGLPSDRFSAERTGGSVSTLTIQRTQQEDSAVYLCASSLVSGGGYNEQFFGPGTRLTVL.

The chain links TRBV6-6 to TRBJ1-1, with a weak D call TRBD1 (6 bases). From germline, CDR1 is MNHNY and CDR2 SVGAGI (reference sequence). CDR3 length: 14 amino acids. V gave up 7 bases and J gave up 3 bases, with 15 bases separating them. The chain's CDR3 is CASTPTQGYTEAFF. The CDR3 DNA reads TGTGCCAGCACCCCCACACAGGGATACACTGAAGCTTTCTTT.

The chain has TRBV7-2 and TRBJ2-1, with D possibly TRBD2 on 5 matching bases. This CDR3 comprises 14 residues. V was cut by 1 base and J by 10 bases, with 14 bases left in between. Germline CDR1 and CDR2: SGHTA and FQGNSA. CDR3 amino acids: CASSLGGLLGEQFF. DNA for the CDR3: TGTGCCAGCAGCTTAGGAGGGTTACTAGGCGAGCAGTTCTTC.

This clone was counted many times. The chain combines TRBV2 with TRBJ1-3, with a weak D call TRBD1 (6 bases). CDR1 is SNHLY, CDR2 FYNNEI, per germline. V lost 5 bases, J lost 1 base, and 12 bases lay in between. The CDR3 covers 15 residues. The CDR3 sequence: CASSYTGFSGNTIYF. The CDR3 DNA reads as TGTGCCAGCAGTTATACAGGGTTTTCTGGAAACACCATATATTTT.

The gene calls are TRBV27 and TRBJ1-5; D gene ambiguous. Germline V gives CDR1 MNHEY, CDR2 SMNVEV (reference sequence). CDR3 length: 14 residues. V was pared by 4 bases and J by 7 bases, with 14 bases between. CDR3 sequence: CASSYRGPTQPQHF. In DNA, the CDR3 is TGTGCCAGCAGTTACCGGGGTCCTACCCAGCCCCAGCATTTT.

The V gene is TRBV19, the J gene TRBJ2-7, with D perhaps matching TRBD2 (5 bases). V lost 2 bases, J lost 4 bases, and 9 bases lay in between. The CDR3 spans 13 residues. Germline V gene lookup returns CDR1 LNHDA and CDR2 SQIVND (reference sequence). In DNA, the CDR3 is TGTGCCAGTAGTATACGTGAGGGTTACGAGCAGTACTTC. Its translation is CASSIREGYEQYF.

The chain has TRBV5-1 and TRBJ2-5, with 12 bases matching TRBD1. CDR1 SGHRS and CDR2 YFSETQ come from the germline V gene. With V trimmed by 0 bases and J by 5 bases, 8 bases remained unmatched. CDR3 size: 17 residues. Written as DNA, the CDR3 is TGCGCCAGCAGCTTGGGGTACTATGGGACAGGGGGCGAGACCCAGTACTTC. It yields the protein CASSLGYYGTGGETQYF. The full variable domain, with the rest looked up from reference TRBV5-1 and TRBJ2-5, is KAGVTQTPRYLIKTRGQQVTLSCSPISGHRSVSWYQQTPGQGLQFLFEYFSETQRNKGNFPGRFSGRQFSNSRSEMNVSTLELGDSALYLCASSLGYYGTGGETQYFGPGTRLLVL.

This clone was observed once. This chain joins TRBV10-3 and TRBJ2-3; 11 positions match TRBD2. The CDR3 totals 15 residues. CDR1 is ENHRY, CDR2 SYGVKD, per germline. J lost 5 bases, V lost 3 bases, and 4 bases had no gene match. The chain's CDR3 is CAISDAGTSGDTQYF. DNA for the CDR3: TGTGCCATCAGTGATGCCGGGACTAGCGGAGATACGCAGTATTTT.